This entry concerns a single T cell receptor beta chain. Every patient experienced relapse after autologous stem cell transplantation, and brentuximab vedotin exposure varied. Using immunoSEQ multiplex PCR, the repertoire was profiled, and TCRdb retains in-frame clones only, with some absent. The sample shows about 76,000 clones, roughly nine tenths of them seen only once. The sample comes from a study of PD-1 blockade in classical Hodgkin lymphoma. There are 15 residues in the CDR3. The germline CDR1 and CDR2 sequences are KGHSH and LQKENI. V lost 2 bases, J lost 2 bases, and 3 bases stayed unmatched.

The chain links TRBV18 to TRBJ2-1, with 7 bases identical to TRBD2. The clonotype was recovered from a human donor with classical Hodgkin lymphoma. The sample in question was peripheral blood mononuclear cells (PBMCs), obtained at baseline. Here the CDR3 reads CASSPGLAAYNEQFF. CDR3 in DNA: TGTGCCAGCTCACCAGGGCTAGCGGCCTACAATGAGCAGTTCTTC.